This T cell receptor beta chain stems from a study of OX40 agonist ivuxolimab in advanced cancers. Overall study findings and caveats: Relative to CD4+, CD8+ T cells held more expanded clones on average. Clonal expansion by week 6 occurred in CD4+ and CD8+ blood T cells (at 0.1 to 3.0 mg/kg).

Worth noting for this clone: The antigen remains unidentified.

Some clones are missing from TCRdb's copy, which holds only in-frame ones; the method was immunoSEQ multiplex PCR. The sample shows 50,000 to 75,000 clones, over 80% of them seen only once. V shed 7 bases and J shed 0 bases, with 13 bases lying between them. Germline V lookup: CDR1 LNHDA, CDR2 SQIVND (reference sequence). This CDR3 comprises 15 residues. V is TRBV19 and J is TRBJ1-3; D is unclear. Sequenced here: CD4+ or CD8+ T cells sorted from blood, sampled in a trial of the OX40 agonist ivuxolimab. The origin of this receptor is an adult with an advanced solid tumor such as melanoma, head and neck, liver or kidney cancer. The CDR3 sequence: CASTPTGNSGNTIYF. The CDR3 DNA reads as TGTGCCAGTACCCCGACTGGGAACTCTGGAAACACCATATATTTT.